The rows below give T cell receptor beta chains drawn from one sample of a study of T cells in Graves' hyperthyroidism and ophthalmopathy. TCRdb re-called the multiplex PCR reads with MiXCR, one entry per CDR3 protein. The sample includes about 720,000 distinct CDR3 sequences, 18% of them seen just once. The sequenced sample was blood. These receptors were collected from a woman aged 45-59 years with Graves' hyperthyroidism that later progressed to Graves' ophthalmopathy. Each CDR3 is given without its conserved first and last residue. D genes are given only for firm matches.

v_gene	d_gene	len	j_gene	CDR3aa
TRBV6-2/TRBV6-3	-	13	TRBJ1-6	ASRSGNPYNSPLH
TRBV30	-	11	TRBJ2-6	AWSETGANVLT
TRBV3-1	-	10	TRBJ2-5	ASSQGERVEY
TRBV6-2/TRBV6-3	-	10	TRBJ2-3	ASSTTGWAQY
TRBV2	-	13	TRBJ2-1	ASSEILSSYNEQF
TRBV7-3	TRBD2	14	TRBJ2-3	ASSPGSGGGTDTQY
TRBV7-6	TRBD1	12	TRBJ1-6	ASSRDRGGSPLH
TRBV6-1	-	12	TRBJ2-5	ASNFVGRLETQY
TRBV3-1	-	12	TRBJ1-4	ASSPGPSNEKLF
TRBV6-1	-	12	TRBJ1-1	ASSRLVVNTEAF
TRBV6-1	-	9	TRBJ2-7	ACFGGYEQY
TRBV6-1	-	14	TRBJ1-2	ASSFRDRYRGYGYT
TRBV19	TRBD1	14	TRBJ1-5	ASSTGQGYSNQPQH
TRBV20-1	-	12	TRBJ2-5	SALRVPDQETQY
TRBV19	-	13	TRBJ1-2	ASSILGAGDYGYT
TRBV9	TRBD2	13	TRBJ2-3	ASSPSSGGTDTQY
TRBV3-1	-	12	TRBJ2-7	ASSQGGKTYEQY
TRBV12-5	TRBD1	12	TRBJ1-2	ASGLPGTDYGYT
TRBV6-1	TRBD1	13	TRBJ1-6	ASSGRTGGNSPLH
TRBV7-9	-	12	TRBJ2-7	ASSPLRGALEQY
TRBV20-1	-	13	TRBJ2-3	SARELEGSTDTQY
TRBV11-2	-	11	TRBJ1-2	ASSLYVNDGYT
TRBV20-1	-	12	TRBJ2-5	SARDVGLGETQY
TRBV20-1	-	14	TRBJ1-4	SARVGGGATNEKLF
TRBV20-1	-	14	TRBJ1-2	SAPLRQLGSNYGYT
TRBV27	-	13	TRBJ1-3	ASDLAPGSGNTIY
TRBV3-1	-	13	TRBJ2-2	ASSQGGTGTGELF
TRBV27	-	12	TRBJ2-7	ASSRPGQNYEQY
TRBV20-1	-	13	TRBJ1-2	SARPSGVLADGYT
TRBV10-2	TRBD2	14	TRBJ2-5	ASSEERGGPQETQY
TRBV11-2	TRBD1	13	TRBJ2-1	ASSRTGGFRDEQF
TRBV20-1	-	13	TRBJ1-5	SAGEVSGSNQPQH
TRBV2	-	11	TRBJ1-5	ASTRTVIEPQH
TRBV11-1	TRBD2	13	TRBJ2-7	ASSYVPGLVDEQY
TRBV27	-	13	TRBJ1-2	ASNPSPAGNYGYT
TRBV10-2	TRBD2	14	TRBJ2-7	ASSGWVTSGTYEQY
TRBV7-3	-	12	TRBJ1-1	ASSLGPAGTEAF
TRBV5-6	TRBD1	14	TRBJ1-5	ASSQLPGQGWQPQH
TRBV6-5	TRBD2	16	TRBJ2-1	ASSYGLADLSSYNEQF
TRBV5-1	-	15	TRBJ1-6	ASNSRRSGSYNSPLH
TRBV5-1	-	13	TRBJ2-5	ASSLAGHEEETQY
TRBV5-1	-	14	TRBJ2-6	ASSNGGLSGANVLT